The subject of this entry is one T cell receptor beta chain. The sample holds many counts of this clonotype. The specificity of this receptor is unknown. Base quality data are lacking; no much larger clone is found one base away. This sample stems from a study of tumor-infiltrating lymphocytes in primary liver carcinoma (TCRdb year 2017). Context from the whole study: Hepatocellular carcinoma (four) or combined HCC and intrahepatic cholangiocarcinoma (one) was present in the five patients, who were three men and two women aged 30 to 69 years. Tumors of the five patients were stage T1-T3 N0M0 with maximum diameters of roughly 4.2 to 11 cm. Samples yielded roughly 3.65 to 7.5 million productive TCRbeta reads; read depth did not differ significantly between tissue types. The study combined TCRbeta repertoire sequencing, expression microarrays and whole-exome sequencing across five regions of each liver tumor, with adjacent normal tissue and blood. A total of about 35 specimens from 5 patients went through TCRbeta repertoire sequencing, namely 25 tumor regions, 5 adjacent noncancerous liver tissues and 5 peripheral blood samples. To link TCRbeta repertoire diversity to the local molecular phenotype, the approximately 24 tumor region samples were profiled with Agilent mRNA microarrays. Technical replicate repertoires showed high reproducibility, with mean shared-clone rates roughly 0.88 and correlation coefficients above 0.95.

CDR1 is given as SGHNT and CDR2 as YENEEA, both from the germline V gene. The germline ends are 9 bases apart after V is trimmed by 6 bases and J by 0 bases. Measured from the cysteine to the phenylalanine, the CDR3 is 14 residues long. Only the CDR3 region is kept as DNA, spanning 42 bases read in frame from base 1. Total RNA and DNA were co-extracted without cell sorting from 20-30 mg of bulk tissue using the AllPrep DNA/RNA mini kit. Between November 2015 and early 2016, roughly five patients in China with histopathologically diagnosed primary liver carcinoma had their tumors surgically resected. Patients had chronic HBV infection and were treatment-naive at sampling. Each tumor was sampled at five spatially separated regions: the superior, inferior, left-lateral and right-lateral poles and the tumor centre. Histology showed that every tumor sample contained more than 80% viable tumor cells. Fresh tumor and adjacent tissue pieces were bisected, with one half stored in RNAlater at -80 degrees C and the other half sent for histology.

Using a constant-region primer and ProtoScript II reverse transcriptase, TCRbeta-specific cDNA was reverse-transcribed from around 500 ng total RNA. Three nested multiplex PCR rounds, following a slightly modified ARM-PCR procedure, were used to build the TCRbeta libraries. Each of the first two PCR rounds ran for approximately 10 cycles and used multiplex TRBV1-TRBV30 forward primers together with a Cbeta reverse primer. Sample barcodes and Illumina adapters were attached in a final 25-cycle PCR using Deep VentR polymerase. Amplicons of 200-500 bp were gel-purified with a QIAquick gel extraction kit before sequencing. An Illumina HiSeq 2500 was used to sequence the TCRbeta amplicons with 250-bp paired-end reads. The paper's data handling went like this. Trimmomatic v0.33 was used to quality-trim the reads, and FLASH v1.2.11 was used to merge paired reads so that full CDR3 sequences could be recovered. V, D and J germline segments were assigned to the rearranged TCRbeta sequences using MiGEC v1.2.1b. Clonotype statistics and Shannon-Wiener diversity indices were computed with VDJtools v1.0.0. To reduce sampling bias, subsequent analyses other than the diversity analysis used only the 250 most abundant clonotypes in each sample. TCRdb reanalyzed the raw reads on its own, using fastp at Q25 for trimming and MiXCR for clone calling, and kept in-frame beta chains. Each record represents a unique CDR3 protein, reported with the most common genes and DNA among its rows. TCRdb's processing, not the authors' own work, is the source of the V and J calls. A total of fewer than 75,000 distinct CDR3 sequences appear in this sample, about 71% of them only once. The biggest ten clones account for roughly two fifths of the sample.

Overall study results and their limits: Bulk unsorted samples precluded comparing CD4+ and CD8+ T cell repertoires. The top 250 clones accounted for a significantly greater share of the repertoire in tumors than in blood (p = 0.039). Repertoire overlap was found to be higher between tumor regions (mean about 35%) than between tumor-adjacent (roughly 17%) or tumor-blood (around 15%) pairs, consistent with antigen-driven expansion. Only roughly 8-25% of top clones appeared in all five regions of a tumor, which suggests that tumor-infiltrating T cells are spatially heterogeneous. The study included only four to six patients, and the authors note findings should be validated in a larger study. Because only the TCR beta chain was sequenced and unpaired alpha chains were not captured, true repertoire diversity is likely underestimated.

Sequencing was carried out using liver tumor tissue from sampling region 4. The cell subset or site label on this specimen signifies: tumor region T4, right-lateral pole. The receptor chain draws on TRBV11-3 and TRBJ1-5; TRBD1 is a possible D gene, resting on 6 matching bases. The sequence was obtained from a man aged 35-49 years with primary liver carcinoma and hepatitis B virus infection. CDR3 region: CASSDRYSNQPQHF. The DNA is TGTGCCAGCAGTGACAGGTATAGCAATCAGCCCCAGCATTTT.